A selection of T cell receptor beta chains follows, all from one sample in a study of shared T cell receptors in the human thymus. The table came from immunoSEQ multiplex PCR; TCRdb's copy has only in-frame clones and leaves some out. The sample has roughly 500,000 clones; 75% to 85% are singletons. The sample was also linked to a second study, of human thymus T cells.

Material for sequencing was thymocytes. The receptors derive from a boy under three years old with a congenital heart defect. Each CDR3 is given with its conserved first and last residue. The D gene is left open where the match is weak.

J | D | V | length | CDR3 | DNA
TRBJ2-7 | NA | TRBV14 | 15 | CASSQTPPAAVEQYF | TGTGCCAGCAGCCAAACCCCACCTGCGGCGGTCGAGCAGTACTTC
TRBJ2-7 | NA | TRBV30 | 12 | CAWRRYSYEQYF | TGTGCCTGGAGACGCTACTCCTACGAGCAGTACTTC
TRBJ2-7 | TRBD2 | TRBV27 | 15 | CASARWRETIHEQYF | TGTGCCAGCGCCCGGTGGCGGGAGACGATCCACGAGCAGTACTTC
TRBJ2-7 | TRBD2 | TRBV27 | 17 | CASSLKAGLAGSYEQYF | TGTGCCAGCAGTTTAAAAGCGGGACTAGCGGGCTCCTACGAGCAGTACTTC
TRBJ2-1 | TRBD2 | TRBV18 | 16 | CASSRTSGHQYNEQFF | TGTGCCAGCTCGCGGACTAGCGGTCATCAATACAATGAGCAGTTCTTC
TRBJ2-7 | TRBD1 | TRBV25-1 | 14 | CASRQTGGLGEQYF | TGTGCCAGCCGTCAGACAGGGGGATTGGGCGAGCAGTACTTC
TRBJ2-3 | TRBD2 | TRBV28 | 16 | CASSLRTSGRSYTQYF | TGTGCCAGCAGTCTCCGGACTAGCGGGAGATCGTATACGCAGTATTTT
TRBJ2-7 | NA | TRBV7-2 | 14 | CASSLRQDSYEQYF | TGTGCCAGCAGCTTGAGACAGGACTCCTACGAGCAGTACTTC
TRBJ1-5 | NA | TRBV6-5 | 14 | CASSQTRGNQPQHF | TGTGCCAGCAGCCAGACGCGGGGGAATCAGCCCCAGCATTTT
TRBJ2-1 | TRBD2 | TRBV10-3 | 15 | CAISELGGGYNEQFF | TGTGCCATCAGTGAGTTAGGCGGGGGCTACAATGAGCAGTTCTTC
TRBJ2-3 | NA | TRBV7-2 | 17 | CASSLARLPPPPDTQYF | TGTGCCAGCAGCTTAGCGCGTTTACCGCCTCCCCCAGATACGCAGTATTTT
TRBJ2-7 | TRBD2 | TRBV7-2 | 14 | CASSRGLAGVEQYF | TGTGCCAGCAGCCGGGGACTAGCGGGAGTCGAGCAGTACTTC
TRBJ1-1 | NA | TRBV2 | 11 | CASAPTGEAFF | TGTGCCAGCGCCCCTACAGGTGAAGCTTTCTTT